Reported below is one TCR beta chain. The sample belongs to a study of blood T cell repertoires in COVID-19. Across the whole study: The origin of the acute and convalescent COVID-19 samples was the United States, Italy and Spain. Sources were T cells, B-cell-depleted T cells, or PBMCs; the material itself was cDNA or gDNA.

In the original analysis: Amplification from reference gene primers served as the basis for estimated nucleated cell counts. Here immunoSEQ multiplex PCR was the method, and the copy in TCRdb shows in-frame clones only, minus some. V and J calls plus clone size are reproduced from that table; the DNA served to infer D and trimming. The sample lists about 160,000 clones, 75% to 90% occurring once. Trimming cost V 3 bases and J 8 bases; bases outside gene matches: 9. Germline V gene lookup returns CDR1 ENHRY and CDR2 SYGVKD. The CDR3 extends over 15 amino acids. Sequences were obtained from peripheral blood. This receptor was taken from a human donor with acute or convalescent COVID-19. The donor label of this sample is uncertain. This sequence joins TRBV10-3 and TRBJ2-1; 8 nucleotides agree with TRBD1. CDR3 sequence: CAISDPGGAVDEQFF. In nucleotides, the CDR3 is TGTGCCATCAGTGATCCAGGGGGCGCGGTCGATGAGCAGTTCTTC.